The subject of this entry is one T cell receptor beta chain. What it binds is not known. Primers included in the PCR were 60 Vbeta and 13 Jbeta primers. Profiling relied on immunoSEQ multiplex PCR, and the TCRdb table lists in-frame clones only, not all of them. The sample records around 210,000 clones, 80% to 90% being singletons. The sample comes from a study of cytomegalovirus exposure and HLA in healthy donors. Study results and limitations: Most of the CMV-associated TCR beta chains (in a later analysis) appeared to be HLA-restricted. A later analysis showed HLA-associated TCR beta chains outstripping equally common others in clonal expansion. According to a later analysis, donors in an Asian-associated ancestry cluster reportedly had fewer N-insertions than the roughly 640-donor mean.

Between the trimmed V and J ends, which lost 0 bases and 2 bases, there was a span of 11 bases. Germline CDR1 LNHNV, CDR2 YYDKDF (reference sequence). The CDR3 runs to 15 residues. Material: PBMCs. The sequence came from a girl aged 2-10 years in good health and CMV-seronegative. The V and J genes are TRBV15 and TRBJ2-7; weak D call: TRBD1 (5 bases). In DNA, the CDR3 is TGTGCCACCAGCAGAGACCAGGGCGGACCCTACGAGCAGTACTTC. Protein: CATSRDQGGPYEQYF.